One and the same sample provided the 18 T cell receptor beta chains below, sequenced in a study of blood T cell repertoires in COVID-19. TCRdb's table, derived via immunoSEQ multiplex PCR, lists solely in-frame clones and lacks some. The sample lists over 200,000 clones, about 90% occurring once. Sequencing was carried out using peripheral blood. These TCRs come from a man between 25 and 39 years old with COVID-19, enrolled during active disease.

This sequence joins TRBV28 and TRBJ1-6; D call uncertain. Trimming removed 2 bases from V and 13 bases from J, with 9 bases in between. The CDR3 is made up of 12 amino acids. Germline CDR1 MDHEN, CDR2 SYDVKM. The chain's CDR3 is CASSLNWQPLHF. As DNA, the CDR3 is TGTGCCAGCAGTTTAAATTGGCAGCCCCTCCACTTT.

This clone has just one count. The chain links TRBV28 to TRBJ1-5, with 9 bases identical to TRBD1. Germline CDR1 reads MDHEN; CDR2 reads SYDVKM. The CDR3 has 17 amino acids. With V trimmed by 5 bases and J by 1 base, 9 bases remained unmatched. In DNA form, the CDR3 reads TGTGCCAGCAGTGGACCGGGACAGGGTGGAAGCAATCAGCCCCAGCATTTT. It codes for CASSGPGQGGSNQPQHF. Based on the CDR3 plus reference TRBV28 and TRBJ1-5, the full variable domain is DVKVTQSSRYLVKRTGEKVFLECVQDMDHENMFWYRQDPGLGLRLIYFSYDVKMKEKGDIPEGYSVSREKKERFSLILESASTNQTSMYLCASSGPGQGGSNQPQHFGDGTRLSIL.

The chain links TRBV6-5 to TRBJ1-1; D might be TRBD1 (6 bases). The ends were cut back, 6 bases at V and 4 bases at J, with 12 bases in the middle. Germline V CDR1 and CDR2: MNHEY, SVGAGI. The CDR3 covers 13 residues. The CDR3 DNA sequence: TGTGCCAGCAGCTGGGGCAGGGGCACTGAAGCTTTCTTT. This encodes CASSWGRGTEAFF.

The chain employs TRBV5-1 and TRBJ2-1; 8 bases match TRBD1. The length of the CDR3 is 16 residues. Germline CDR1 and CDR2: SGHRS and YFSETQ. With 3 bases clipped from V and 2 bases from J, the junction kept 7 bases outside the gene matches. CDR3 coding DNA: TGCGCCAGCAGCTCGTACGCAGGGGGCCCCTACAATGAGCAGTTCTTC. Translated: CASSSYAGGPYNEQFF. Filled out from reference TRBV5-1 and TRBJ2-1, the complete variable domain reads KAGVTQTPRYLIKTRGQQVTLSCSPISGHRSVSWYQQTPGQGLQFLFEYFSETQRNKGNFPGRFSGRQFSNSRSEMNVSTLELGDSALYLCASSSYAGGPYNEQFFGPGTRLTVL.

V and J are TRBV7-2 and TRBJ1-2; TRBD1 matches 10 bases. CDR3 length: 15 amino acids. Trimming removed 6 bases from V and 5 bases from J; junction bases left unmatched: 9. Germline CDR1 reads SGHTA; CDR2 reads FQGNSA. CDR3 protein: CASSFDRGRWYGYTF. In DNA form, the CDR3 reads TGTGCCAGCAGTTTTGACAGGGGGCGGTGGTATGGCTACACCTTC.

CDR3 sequence reads: CASSTSGGSPNEQFF. CDR3 sequence (DNA): TGTGCCAGCTCAACTTCGGGAGGTTCCCCCAATGAGCAGTTCTTC. The chain employs TRBV18 and TRBJ2-1; TRBD2 aligns across 7 bases. The CDR3 extends over 15 amino acids. The ends lost 5 bases at V and 6 bases at J; junction bases unmatched: 10. Germline CDR1 reads KGHSH; CDR2 reads LQKENI.

The rearrangement joins TRBV2 to TRBJ2-1, with 10 bases aligning to TRBD2. Germline values: CDR1 SNHLY, CDR2 FYNNEI. The CDR3 loop spans 16 amino acids. V was clipped by 4 bases and J by 3 bases; unmatched bases: 6. This CDR3 reads CASSVPSGSGYNEQFF. The CDR3 DNA is TGTGCCAGCAGTGTCCCTAGCGGGAGTGGCTACAATGAGCAGTTCTTC.

The rearrangement joins TRBV28 to TRBJ1-2; TRBD1 is a possible D gene (5 bases). The CDR3 has 11 amino acids. Germline values: CDR1 MDHEN, CDR2 SYDVKM. With 9 bases removed from V and 7 bases from J, the gap between germline ends came to 12 bases. The DNA for the CDR3 is TGTGCCAGTTGGGGGGGAGGTGGCTACACCTTC. Its protein is CASWGGGGYTF.

V is TRBV9 and J is TRBJ2-1; the D is unclear. CDR1 and CDR2 (germline): SGDLS, YYNGEE. The CDR3 has 15 residues. V dropped 5 bases and J dropped 9 bases, with 21 bases sitting between them. For the CDR3, the DNA is TGTGCCAGCAGTTTACTATCCTCAACCGGCGGTGAGCAGTTCTTC. It encodes CASSLLSSTGGEQFF.

V and J are TRBV27 and TRBJ1-5; 9 bases are a match to TRBD1. J was trimmed by 0 bases and V by 5 bases; bases with no gene match: 14. CDR3 length equals 19 residues. Germline values: CDR1 MNHEY, CDR2 SMNVEV (reference sequence). This chain's CDR3 is CASSPYLRDRVYSNQPQHF. As DNA, the CDR3 is TGTGCCAGCAGTCCTTACCTCCGGGACAGGGTATATAGCAATCAGCCCCAGCATTTT.

In its sample, this clone was seen once. V and J are TRBV4-1 and TRBJ1-5; D unclear. The germline CDR1 and CDR2 sequences are MGHRA and YSYEKL. The CDR3 is 18 residues long. The V end lost 0 bases, the J end lost 4 bases, and 19 bases lay between the germline ends. Written as DNA, the CDR3 is TGCGCCAGCAGCCAAGATCGGATCGTGGTTGCGGAGAATCAGCCCCAGCATTTT. It codes for CASSQDRIVVAENQPQHF.

This rearrangement joins TRBV5-4 to TRBJ2-3; TRBD2 might be the D (5 bases). The germline CDR1 and CDR2 sequences are SGHNT and YYREEE (reference sequence). CDR3 length: 16 residues. V lost 0 bases to trimming and J lost 1 base, with 12 bases between them. In nucleotides, the CDR3 is TGTGCCAGCAGCTTGGCAACCGGGGTACGCACAGATACGCAGTATTTT. Translation gives CASSLATGVRTDTQYF.

This clone has only one observation. The CDR3 bases are TGTGCCAGCAGCTTCCCCCCCGGGAATGAGCAGTTCTTC. It specifies CASSFPPGNEQFF. The rearrangement uses TRBV11-2 and TRBJ2-1, with D uncertain. Germline CDR1 is SGHAT and CDR2 is FQNNGV. Between the trimmed V and J ends, which lost 3 bases and 7 bases, there was a span of 10 bases. The CDR3 is made up of 13 amino acids.

The CDR3 DNA reads TGTGCCAGCAGCATCAGATCCAGGGGGCATGGCTACACCTTC. This translates into CASSIRSRGHGYTF. The chain couples TRBV3-1 (or the pseudogene TRBV3-2) to TRBJ1-2; 8 nucleotides agree with TRBD1. The germline V gene encodes CDR1 LGHDT and CDR2 YNNKEL (reference sequence). This CDR3 contains 14 residues. Trimming took 5 bases from V and 6 from J; bases not matched to a gene: 8.

This chain uses TRBV20-1 with TRBJ1-1; D not certain. Trimming cost V 3 bases and J 1 base, with 12 bases left between them. The CDR3 covers 14 residues. The germline V gene has CDR1 DFQATT and CDR2 SNEGSKA (reference sequence). CDR3 DNA sequence: TGCAGTGCTAGTATGGCCCCGGGGAACACTGAAGCTTTCTTT. It encodes CSASMAPGNTEAFF.

The rearrangement joins TRBV27 to TRBJ2-3; TRBD2 might be the D (6 bases). This CDR3 spans 16 amino acids. CDR1 is MNHEY, CDR2 SMNVEV, per germline (reference sequence). Trimming stripped 6 bases from V and 0 bases from J, with 16 bases between. CDR3 coding DNA: TGTGCCAGCAGCCCCTCCTGGGGGGAGAGCACAGATACGCAGTATTTT. Encoded protein: CASSPSWGESTDTQYF.

The chain is built from TRBV18 and TRBJ2-7; D is unresolved. Germline CDR1 reads KGHSH; CDR2 reads LQKENI. V lost 2 bases, J lost 7 bases, and 6 bases lay in between. The CDR3 has 11 amino acids. CDR3 sequence reads: CASSPGREQYF. CDR3 DNA sequence: TGTGCCAGCTCACCAGGCCGAGAGCAGTACTTC.

The rearrangement links TRBV6-5 to TRBJ2-1, with a tentative D call TRBD1 (6 bases). CDR3 length: 14 amino acids. CDR1 and CDR2 (germline): MNHEY, SVGAGI. Trimming removed 1 base from V and 7 bases from J, with 11 bases in between. In DNA, the CDR3 is TGTGCCAGCAGTTACTGGGCAGGGGAGAATGAGCAGTTCTTC. This translates into CASSYWAGENEQFF.